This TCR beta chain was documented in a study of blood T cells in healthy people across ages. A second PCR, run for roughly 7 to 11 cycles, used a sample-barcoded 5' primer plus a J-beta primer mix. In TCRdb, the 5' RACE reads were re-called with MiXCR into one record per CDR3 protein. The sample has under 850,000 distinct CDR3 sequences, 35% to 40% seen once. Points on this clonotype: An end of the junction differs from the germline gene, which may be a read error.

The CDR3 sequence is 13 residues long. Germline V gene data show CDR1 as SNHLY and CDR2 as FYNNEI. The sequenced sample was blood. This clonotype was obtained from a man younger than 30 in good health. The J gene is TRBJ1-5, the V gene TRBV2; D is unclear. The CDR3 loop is CANSEWRNQPQHF. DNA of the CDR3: TGTGCCAACAGTGAATGGCGCAATCAGCCCCAGCATTTT.